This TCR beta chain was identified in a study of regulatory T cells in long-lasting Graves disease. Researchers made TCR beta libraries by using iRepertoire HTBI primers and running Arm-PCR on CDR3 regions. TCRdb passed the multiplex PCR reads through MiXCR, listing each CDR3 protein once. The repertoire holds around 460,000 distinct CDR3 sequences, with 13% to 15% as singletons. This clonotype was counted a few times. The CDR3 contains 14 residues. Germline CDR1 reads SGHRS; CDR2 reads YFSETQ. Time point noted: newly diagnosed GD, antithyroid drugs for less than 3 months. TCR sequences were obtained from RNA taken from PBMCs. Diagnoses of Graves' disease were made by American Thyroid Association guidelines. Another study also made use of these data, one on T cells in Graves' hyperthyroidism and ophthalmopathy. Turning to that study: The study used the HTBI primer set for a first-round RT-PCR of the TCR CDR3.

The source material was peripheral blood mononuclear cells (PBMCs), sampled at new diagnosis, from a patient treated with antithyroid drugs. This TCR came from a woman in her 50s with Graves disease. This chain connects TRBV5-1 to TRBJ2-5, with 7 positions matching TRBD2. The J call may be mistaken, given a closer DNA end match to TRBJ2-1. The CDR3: CASSREGISNEQFF. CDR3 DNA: TGCGCCAGCAGCAGGGAGGGTATTAGTAATGAGCAGTTCTTC.